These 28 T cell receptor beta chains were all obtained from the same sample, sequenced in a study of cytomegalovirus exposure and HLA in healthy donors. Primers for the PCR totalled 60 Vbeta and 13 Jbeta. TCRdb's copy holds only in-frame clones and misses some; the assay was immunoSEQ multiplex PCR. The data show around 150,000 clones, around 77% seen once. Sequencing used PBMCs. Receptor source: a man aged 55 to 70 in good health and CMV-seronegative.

In DNA form, the CDR3 reads TGTGCCAGCAGCTTAGAGGGAGGACAAGCCTTCTACAATGAGCAGTTCTTC. Its translation is CASSLEGGQAFYNEQFF. This rearrangement joins TRBV7-2 to TRBJ2-1; D is possibly TRBD2 (6 bases). Per germline, CDR1 SGHTA and CDR2 FQGNSA. Trimming removed 1 base from V and 3 bases from J, with 16 bases in between. The CDR3 is 17 residues long. Full variable domain (remainder filled in from reference TRBV7-2 and TRBJ2-1): GAGVSQSPSNKVTEKGKDVELRCDPISGHTALYWYRQSLGQGLEFLIYFQGNSAPDKSGLPSDRFSAERTGGSVSTLTIQRTQQEDSAVYLCASSLEGGQAFYNEQFFGPGTRLTVL.

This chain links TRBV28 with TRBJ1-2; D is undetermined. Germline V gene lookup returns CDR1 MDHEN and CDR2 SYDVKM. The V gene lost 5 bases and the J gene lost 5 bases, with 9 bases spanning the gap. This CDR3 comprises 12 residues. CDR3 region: CASSLTTYGYTF. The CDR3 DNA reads TGTGCCAGCAGTCTAACTACGTATGGCTACACCTTC.

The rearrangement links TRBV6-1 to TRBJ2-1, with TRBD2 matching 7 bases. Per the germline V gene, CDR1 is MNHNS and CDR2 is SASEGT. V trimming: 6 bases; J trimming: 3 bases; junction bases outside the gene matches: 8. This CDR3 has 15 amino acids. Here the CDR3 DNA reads TGTGCCAGCAGGACTCTAGGACTAGGCTACAATGAGCAGTTCTTC. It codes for CASRTLGLGYNEQFF.

CDR3 in amino acids: CASSQLTGGRKKLFF. For the CDR3, the DNA is TGTGCCAGCAGCCAATTGACAGGGGGGAGGAAAAAACTGTTTTTT. The rearrangement uses TRBV14 and TRBJ1-4; 9 bases align to TRBD1. The J segment lost 9 bases and the V segment lost 2 bases, leaving 7 bases of the junction unmatched. Germline V gene sequence: CDR1 SGHDN, CDR2 FVKESK. CDR3 length: 15 amino acids.

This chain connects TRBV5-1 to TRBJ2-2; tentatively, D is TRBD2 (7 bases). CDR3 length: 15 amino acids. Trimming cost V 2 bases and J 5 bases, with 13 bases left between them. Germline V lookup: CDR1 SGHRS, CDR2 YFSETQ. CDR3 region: CASSFFGGRTGELFF. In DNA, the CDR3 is TGCGCCAGCAGCTTTTTCGGGGGGCGGACCGGGGAGCTGTTTTTT.

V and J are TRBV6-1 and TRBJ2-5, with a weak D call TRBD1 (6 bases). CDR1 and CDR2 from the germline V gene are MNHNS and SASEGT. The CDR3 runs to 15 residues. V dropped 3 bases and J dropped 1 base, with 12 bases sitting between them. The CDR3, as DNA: TGTGCCAGCAGTGATATGACAGGACCCCAAGAGACCCAGTACTTC. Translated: CASSDMTGPQETQYF.

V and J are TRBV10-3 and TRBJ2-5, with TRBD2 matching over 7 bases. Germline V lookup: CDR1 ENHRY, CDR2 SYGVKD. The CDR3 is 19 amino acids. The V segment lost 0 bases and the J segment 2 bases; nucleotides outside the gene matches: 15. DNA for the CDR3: TGTGCCATCAGTGAGTCGGGGGGGTCGCGGGGGATATCTCAAGAGACCCAGTACTTC. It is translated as CAISESGGSRGISQETQYF.

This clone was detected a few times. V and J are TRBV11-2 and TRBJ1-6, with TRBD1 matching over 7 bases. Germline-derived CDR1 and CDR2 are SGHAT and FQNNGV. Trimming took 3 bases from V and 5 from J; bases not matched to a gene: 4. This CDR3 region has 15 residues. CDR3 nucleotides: TGTGCCAGCAGCTTCGACAGGGCCCATAATTCACCCCTCCACTTT. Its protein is CASSFDRAHNSPLHF.

The CDR3 DNA reads as TGTGCCAGCAGCCAACCCGGGACAGGGGGTTGGGAGCAGTACTTC. Amino acid sequence: CASSQPGTGGWEQYF. J is TRBJ2-7 and V is TRBV5-5; the match to TRBD1 covers 11 bases. Germline V CDR1 and CDR2: SGHKS, YYEKEE (reference sequence). Trimming took 4 bases from V and 7 from J; bases not matched to a gene: 10. The CDR3 is 15 residues long.

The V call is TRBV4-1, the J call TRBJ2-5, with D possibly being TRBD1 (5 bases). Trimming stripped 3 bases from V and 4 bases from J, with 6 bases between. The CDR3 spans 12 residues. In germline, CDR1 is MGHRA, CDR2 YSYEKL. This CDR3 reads CASSQGLETQYF. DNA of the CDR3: TGCGCCAGCAGCCAGGGGCTAGAGACCCAGTACTTC.

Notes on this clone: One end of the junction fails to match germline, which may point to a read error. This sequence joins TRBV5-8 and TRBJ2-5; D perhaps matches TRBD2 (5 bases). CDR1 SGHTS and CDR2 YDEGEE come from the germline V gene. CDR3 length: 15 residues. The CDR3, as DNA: TGTGCCAGCAGCTCTTTTTCCGGAGGAAGAGAGGCCCAGTACTTC. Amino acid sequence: CASSSFSGGREAQYF.

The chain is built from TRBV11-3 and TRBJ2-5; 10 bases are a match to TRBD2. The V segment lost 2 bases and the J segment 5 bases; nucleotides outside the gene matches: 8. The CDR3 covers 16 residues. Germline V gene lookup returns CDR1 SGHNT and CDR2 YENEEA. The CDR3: CASSLRASGSVETQYF. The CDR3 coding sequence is TGTGCCAGCAGCTTACGTGCTAGCGGGAGCGTGGAGACCCAGTACTTC.

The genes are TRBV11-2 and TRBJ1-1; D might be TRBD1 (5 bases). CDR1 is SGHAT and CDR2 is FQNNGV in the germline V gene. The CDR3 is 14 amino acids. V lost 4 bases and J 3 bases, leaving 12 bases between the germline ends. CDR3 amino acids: CASSSTVRDTEAFF. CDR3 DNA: TGTGCCAGCAGCTCGACAGTGAGAGACACTGAAGCTTTCTTT.

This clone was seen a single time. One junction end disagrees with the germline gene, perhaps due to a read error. The CDR3 region has the DNA TGTGCCAGCAGATTGGGGGACAGGGGGCAGGACGAGCAGTACTTC. Protein product: CASRLGDRGQDEQYF. The rearrangement links TRBV5-8 to TRBJ2-7, with 12 bases lining up with TRBD1. The CDR3 totals 15 residues. Germline V gives CDR1 SGHTS, CDR2 YDEGEE.

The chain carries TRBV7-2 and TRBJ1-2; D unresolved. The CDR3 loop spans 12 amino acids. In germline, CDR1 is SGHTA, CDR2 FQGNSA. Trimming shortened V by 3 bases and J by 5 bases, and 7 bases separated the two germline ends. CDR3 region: CASSFSGYGYTF. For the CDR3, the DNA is TGTGCCAGCAGCTTCAGTGGTTATGGCTACACCTTC.

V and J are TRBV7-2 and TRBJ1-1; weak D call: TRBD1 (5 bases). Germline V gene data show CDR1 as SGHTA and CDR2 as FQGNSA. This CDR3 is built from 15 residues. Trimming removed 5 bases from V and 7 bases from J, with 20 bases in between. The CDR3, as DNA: TGTGCCAGCAGCCCCAGGAGGGGCAGGGAAGGTGAAGCTTTCTTT. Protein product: CASSPRRGREGEAFF.

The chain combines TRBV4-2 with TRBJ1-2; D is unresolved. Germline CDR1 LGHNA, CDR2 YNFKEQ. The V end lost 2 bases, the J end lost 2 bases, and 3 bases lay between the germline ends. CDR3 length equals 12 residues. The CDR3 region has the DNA TGTGCCAGCAGCCAAACAAACTATGGCTACACCTTC. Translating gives CASSQTNYGYTF.

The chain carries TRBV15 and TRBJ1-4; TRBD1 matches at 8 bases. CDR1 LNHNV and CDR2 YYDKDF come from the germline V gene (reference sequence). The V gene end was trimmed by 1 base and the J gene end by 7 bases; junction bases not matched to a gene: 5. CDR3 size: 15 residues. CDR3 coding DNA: TGTGCCACCAGCAGAGGAGGACAGGGATCTGAAAAACTGTTTTTT. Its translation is CATSRGGQGSEKLFF.

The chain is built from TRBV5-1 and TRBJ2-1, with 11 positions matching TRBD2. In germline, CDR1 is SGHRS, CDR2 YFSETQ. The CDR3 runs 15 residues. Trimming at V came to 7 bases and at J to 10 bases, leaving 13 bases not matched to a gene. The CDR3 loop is CASQGRLAGIAEQFF. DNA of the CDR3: TGCGCCAGCCAGGGGAGACTAGCGGGAATTGCAGAGCAGTTCTTC. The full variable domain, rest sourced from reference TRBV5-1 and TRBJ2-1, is KAGVTQTPRYLIKTRGQQVTLSCSPISGHRSVSWYQQTPGQGLQFLFEYFSETQRNKGNFPGRFSGRQFSNSRSEMNVSTLELGDSALYLCASQGRLAGIAEQFFGPGTRLTVL.

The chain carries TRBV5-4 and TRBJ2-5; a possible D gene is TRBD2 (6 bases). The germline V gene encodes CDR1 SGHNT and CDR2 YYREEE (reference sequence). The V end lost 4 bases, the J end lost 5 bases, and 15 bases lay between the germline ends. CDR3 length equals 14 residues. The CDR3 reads CASSQDGRRETQYF. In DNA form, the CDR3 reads TGTGCCAGCAGCCAGGACGGGAGAAGGGAGACCCAGTACTTC.

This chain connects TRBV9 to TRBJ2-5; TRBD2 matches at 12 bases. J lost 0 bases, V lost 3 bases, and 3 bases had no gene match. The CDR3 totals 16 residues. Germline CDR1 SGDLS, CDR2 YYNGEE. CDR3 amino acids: CASSGTSGEYQETQYF. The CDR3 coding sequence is TGTGCCAGCAGCGGGACTAGCGGGGAGTACCAAGAGACCCAGTACTTC.

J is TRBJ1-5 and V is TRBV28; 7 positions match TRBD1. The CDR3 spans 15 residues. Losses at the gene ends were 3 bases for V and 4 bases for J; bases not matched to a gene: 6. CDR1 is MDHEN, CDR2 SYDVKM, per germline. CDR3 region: CASSFGGQRNQPQHF. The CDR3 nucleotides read TGTGCCAGCAGTTTTGGGGGACAGCGAAATCAGCCCCAGCATTTT. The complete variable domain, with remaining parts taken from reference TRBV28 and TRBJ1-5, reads DVKVTQSSRYLVKRTGEKVFLECVQDMDHENMFWYRQDPGLGLRLIYFSYDVKMKEKGDIPEGYSVSREKKERFSLILESASTNQTSMYLCASSFGGQRNQPQHFGDGTRLSIL.

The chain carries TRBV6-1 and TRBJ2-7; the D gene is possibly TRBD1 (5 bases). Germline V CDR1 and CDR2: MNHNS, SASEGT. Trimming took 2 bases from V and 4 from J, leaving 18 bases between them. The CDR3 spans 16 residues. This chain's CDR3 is CASSETGHPRPYEQYF. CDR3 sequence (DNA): TGTGCCAGCAGTGAAACTGGACATCCTCGACCGTACGAGCAGTACTTC.

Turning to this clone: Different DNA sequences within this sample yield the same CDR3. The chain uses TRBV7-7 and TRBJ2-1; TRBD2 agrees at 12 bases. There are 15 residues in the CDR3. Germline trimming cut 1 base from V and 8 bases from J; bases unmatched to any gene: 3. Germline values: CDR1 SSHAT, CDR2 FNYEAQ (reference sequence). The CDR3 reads CASSLGGLAGDEQFF. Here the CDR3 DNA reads TGTGCCAGCAGCTTAGGGGGACTAGCGGGCGATGAGCAGTTCTTC.

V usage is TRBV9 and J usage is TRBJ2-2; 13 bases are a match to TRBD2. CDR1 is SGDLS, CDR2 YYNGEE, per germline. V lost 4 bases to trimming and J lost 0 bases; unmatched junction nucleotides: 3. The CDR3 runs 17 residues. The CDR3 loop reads CASSLGLAGSNTGELFF. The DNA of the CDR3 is TGTGCCAGCAGCCTGGGACTAGCGGGGTCGAACACCGGGGAGCTGTTTTTT.

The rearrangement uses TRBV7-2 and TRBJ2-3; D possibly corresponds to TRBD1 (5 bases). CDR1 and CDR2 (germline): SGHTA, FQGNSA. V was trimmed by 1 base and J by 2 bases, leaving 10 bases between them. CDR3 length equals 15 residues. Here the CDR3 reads CASSLGQGYTDTQYF. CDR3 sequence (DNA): TGTGCCAGCAGCTTAGGTCAGGGTTACACAGATACGCAGTATTTT.

The DNA for the CDR3 is TGTGCCAGCAGCTACAGGGGGCGCGGAACCTACGAGCAGTACTTC. Its protein product is CASSYRGRGTYEQYF. The chain joins TRBV5-6 to TRBJ2-7; 9 bases agree with TRBD1. In germline, CDR1 is SGHDT, CDR2 YYEEEE. This CDR3 is 15 amino acids long. J gave up 2 bases and V 3 bases, and 6 bases lay outside the gene matches.

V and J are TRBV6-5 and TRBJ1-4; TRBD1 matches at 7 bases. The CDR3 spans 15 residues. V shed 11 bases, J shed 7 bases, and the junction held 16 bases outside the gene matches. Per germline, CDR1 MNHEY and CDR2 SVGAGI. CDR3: CAAASSKGAGEKLFF. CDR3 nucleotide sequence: TGTGCCGCGGCCTCCAGTAAGGGGGCGGGTGAAAAACTGTTTTTT.